Below, one T cell receptor (beta chain) is given with its context. These data are taken from a study of blood T cell repertoires in COVID-19. As for the study in general: Italy, Spain and the United States were the sources of the convalescent and acute COVID-19 samples. Nucleic acid was either cDNA or gDNA, and it came from T cells, B-cell-depleted T cells, or PBMCs.

As originally analysed: Nucleated cell counts were estimated from reference gene primer amplification. Profiling relied on immunoSEQ multiplex PCR, and the TCRdb table lists in-frame clones only, not all of them. For V, J and clone size, that table is used; D and trimming come from the DNA. The sample records around 170,000 clones, around 67% being singletons. The clonotype comes from a woman older than 75 with acute or convalescent COVID-19. Source material: peripheral blood.

The CDR3 sequence: CASSPFGTSPGELFF. In nucleotides, the CDR3 is TGTGCCAGCAGTCCGTTCGGGACATCCCCCGGGGAGCTGTTTTTT. This chain links TRBV27 with TRBJ2-2; D possibly corresponds to TRBD1 (6 bases). This CDR3 is built from 15 residues. V dropped 5 bases and J dropped 6 bases, with 16 bases sitting between them. Germline V gene data show CDR1 as MNHEY and CDR2 as SMNVEV (reference sequence).